The present TCR beta chain was sequenced within a study of T cell changes during pregnancy in multiple sclerosis. TCRdb's copy holds only in-frame clones and misses some; the assay was immunoSEQ multiplex PCR. The profile covers approximately 65,000 clones, with around 91% appearing a single time and less than 1.5% taken by the ten largest. This clonotype was sampled from a female donor in good health, enrolled as a control in a pregnancy study. Sample: peripheral blood, taken in the third trimester of pregnancy.

CDR3 in amino acids: CASSPRGGGMETQYF. In DNA, the CDR3 is TGTGCCAGCAGCCCCCGTGGGGGGGGCATGGAGACCCAGTACTTC. The genes are TRBV7-2 and TRBJ2-5, with D possibly being TRBD2 (7 bases). Germline CDR1 is SGHTA and CDR2 is FQGNSA. The CDR3 length is 15 residues. V shed 5 bases and J shed 5 bases, with 18 bases lying between them.